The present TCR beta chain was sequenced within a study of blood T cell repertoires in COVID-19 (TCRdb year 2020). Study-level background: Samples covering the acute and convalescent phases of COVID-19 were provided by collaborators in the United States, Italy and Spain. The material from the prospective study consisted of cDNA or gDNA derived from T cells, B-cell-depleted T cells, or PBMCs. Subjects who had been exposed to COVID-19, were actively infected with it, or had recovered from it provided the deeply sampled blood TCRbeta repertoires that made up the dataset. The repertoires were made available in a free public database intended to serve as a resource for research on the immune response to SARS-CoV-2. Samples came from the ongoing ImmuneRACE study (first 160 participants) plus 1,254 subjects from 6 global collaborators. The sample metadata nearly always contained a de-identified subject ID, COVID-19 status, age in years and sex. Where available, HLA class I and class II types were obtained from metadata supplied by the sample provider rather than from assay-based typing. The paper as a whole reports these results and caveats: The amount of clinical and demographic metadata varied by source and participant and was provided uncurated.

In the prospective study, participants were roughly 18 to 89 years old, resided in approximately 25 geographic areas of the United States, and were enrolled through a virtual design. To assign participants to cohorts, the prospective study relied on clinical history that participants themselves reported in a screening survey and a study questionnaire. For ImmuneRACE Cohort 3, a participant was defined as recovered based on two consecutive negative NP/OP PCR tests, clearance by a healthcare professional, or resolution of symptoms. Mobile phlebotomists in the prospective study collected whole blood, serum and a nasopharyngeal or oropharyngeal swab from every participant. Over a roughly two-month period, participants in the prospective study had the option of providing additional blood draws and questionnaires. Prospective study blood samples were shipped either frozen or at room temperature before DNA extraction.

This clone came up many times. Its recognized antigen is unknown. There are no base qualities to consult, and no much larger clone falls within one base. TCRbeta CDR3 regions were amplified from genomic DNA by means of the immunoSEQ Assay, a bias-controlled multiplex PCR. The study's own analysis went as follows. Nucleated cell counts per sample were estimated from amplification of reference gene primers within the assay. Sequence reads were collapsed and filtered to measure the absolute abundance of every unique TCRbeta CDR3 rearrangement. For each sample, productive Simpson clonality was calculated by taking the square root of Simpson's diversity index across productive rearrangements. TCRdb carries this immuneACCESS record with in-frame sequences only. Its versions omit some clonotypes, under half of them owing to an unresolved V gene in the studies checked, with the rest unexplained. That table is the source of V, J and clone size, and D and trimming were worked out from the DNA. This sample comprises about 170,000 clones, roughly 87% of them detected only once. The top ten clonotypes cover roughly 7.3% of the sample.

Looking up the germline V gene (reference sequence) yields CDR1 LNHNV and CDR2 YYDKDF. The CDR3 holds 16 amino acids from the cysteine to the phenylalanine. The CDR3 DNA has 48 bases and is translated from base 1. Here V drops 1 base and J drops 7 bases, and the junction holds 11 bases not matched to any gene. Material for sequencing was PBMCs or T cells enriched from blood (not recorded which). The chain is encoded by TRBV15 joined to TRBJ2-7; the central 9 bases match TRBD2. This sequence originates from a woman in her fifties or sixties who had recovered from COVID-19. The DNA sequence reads TGTGCCACCAGCAGAGGGACTAGCGATACCTCCGGGGAGCAGTACTTC. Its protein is CATSRGTSDTSGEQYF.